A single sample is the source of the 18 T cell receptor beta chains below, sequenced in a study of shared clonotypes between healthy human individuals. Data came from immunoSEQ multiplex PCR; TCRdb stores just in-frame clones and leaves some out. In the table there are about a million clones, roughly 70% of which are singletons. The sequenced sample consisted of memory CD4+ T cells sorted from blood. Subset denoted: CD45RA-negative fraction. The receptors stem from a man aged 18-30 years in good health.

To note about this clone: Other DNA sequences within the sample encode an identical CDR3. The gene calls are TRBV18 and TRBJ2-2; D uncertain. With 3 bases removed from V and 2 bases from J, the gap between germline ends came to 7 bases. The CDR3 has 14 amino acids. Germline V gene sequence: CDR1 KGHSH, CDR2 LQKENI. CDR3 residues: CASSPFSNTGELFF. The CDR3, as DNA: TGTGCCAGCTCACCTTTCAGTAACACCGGGGAGCTGTTTTTT.

This chain joins TRBV28 and TRBJ2-7, with no clear D. CDR1 is MDHEN and CDR2 is SYDVKM in the germline V gene. Trimming removed 2 bases at V and 6 bases at J, with 8 bases between. The CDR3 length is 12 residues. DNA for the CDR3: TGTGCCAGCAGTTTAGGTTGGGGCGAGCAGTACTTC. It translates to CASSLGWGEQYF.

The gene calls are TRBV7-2 and TRBJ1-3, with D unclear. The CDR3 is made up of 16 amino acids. V shed 2 bases and J shed 1 base, with 12 bases lying between them. Germline lookup yields CDR1 SGHTA and CDR2 FQGNSA. The CDR3 is CASSLKVSGSGNTIYF. CDR3 DNA sequence: TGTGCCAGCAGCTTAAAGGTGTCTGGTTCTGGAAACACCATATATTTT.

V gene TRBV7-9 combines with J gene TRBJ2-6; a weak D match, TRBD2 (6 bases). V was trimmed by 2 bases and J by 4 bases, leaving 9 bases between them. Germline V gene data show CDR1 as SEHNR and CDR2 as FQNEAQ (reference sequence). This CDR3 region has 15 residues. DNA of the CDR3: TGTGCCAGCAGCTTACGGGGGACCGGGGCCAACGTCCTGACTTTC. It yields the protein CASSLRGTGANVLTF.

This chain joins TRBV5-5 and TRBJ1-2; tentatively, D is TRBD1 (6 bases). The CDR3 sequence is 16 residues long. V lost 3 bases and J 4 bases, leaving 19 bases between the germline ends. Germline V gene data show CDR1 as SGHKS and CDR2 as YYEKEE (reference sequence). The CDR3 sequence: CASSSGGPIQPYGYTF. In DNA, the CDR3 is TGTGCCAGCAGCTCCGGGGGCCCGATACAACCCTATGGCTACACCTTC.

The V gene is TRBV6-1, the J gene TRBJ2-7; 9 bases line up with TRBD2. The germline CDR1 and CDR2 sequences are MNHNS and SASEGT. Germline trimming cut 8 bases from V and 2 bases from J; bases unmatched to any gene: 7. The CDR3 sequence is 14 residues long. The CDR3 sequence: CASQKAGGAYEQYF. The CDR3 DNA follows: TGTGCCAGCCAGAAGGCGGGGGGGGCCTACGAGCAGTACTTC.

The rearrangement links TRBV19 to TRBJ1-5; D uncertain. There are 14 residues in the CDR3. V lost 8 bases to trimming and J lost 2 bases, with 13 bases between them. The germline gives CDR1 LNHDA, CDR2 SQIVND (reference sequence). CDR3 amino acids: CASHSVSGNQPQHF. The CDR3 coding sequence is TGTGCCAGTCATTCCGTTTCTGGCAATCAGCCCCAGCATTTT.

The CDR3 coding sequence is TGCGCCAGCAGCTGGGGACTAGCGGGAGAAGGGGAGCAGTTCTTC. It codes for CASSWGLAGEGEQFF. V is TRBV5-1 and J is TRBJ2-1; 14 positions agree with TRBD2. Germline-derived CDR1 and CDR2 are SGHRS and YFSETQ. Trimming cost V 3 bases and J 10 bases; bases outside gene matches: 6. The CDR3 extends over 15 amino acids.

The chain employs TRBV11-2 and TRBJ2-1; TRBD1 is a possible D gene (5 bases). This CDR3 is 15 amino acids long. V was trimmed by 5 bases and J by 1 base, leaving 12 bases between them. Germline V gene lookup returns CDR1 SGHAT and CDR2 FQNNGV. This CDR3 reads CASSPRATSYNEQFF. Written as DNA, the CDR3 is TGTGCCAGCAGCCCCAGGGCGACGTCCTACAATGAGCAGTTCTTC.

The chain has TRBV19 and TRBJ2-4; maybe TRBD1 (6 bases). The CDR3 loop spans 12 amino acids. Germline lookup yields CDR1 LNHDA and CDR2 SQIVND (reference sequence). V lost 9 bases to trimming and J lost 5 bases, with 11 bases between them. The CDR3: CASFDRQNIQYF. CDR3 nucleotide sequence: TGTGCCAGCTTCGACAGGCAAAACATTCAGTACTTC.

The chain employs TRBV7-8 and TRBJ1-1; D gene unclear. Trimming pared 1 base from V and 8 bases from J, leaving 14 bases between. This CDR3 contains 14 residues. The germline gives CDR1 SGHVS, CDR2 FQNEAQ. This chain's CDR3 is CASSLGGPHREAFF. For the CDR3, the DNA is TGTGCCAGCAGCTTAGGCGGGCCGCACCGGGAAGCTTTCTTT. The whole variable domain, filled in from reference TRBV7-8 and TRBJ1-1, reads GAGVSQSPRYKVAKRGQDVALRCDPISGHVSLFWYQQALGQGPEFLTYFQNEAQLDKSGLPSDRFFAERPEGSVSTLKIQRTQQEDSAVYLCASSLGGPHREAFFGQGTRLTVV.

This chain joins TRBV10-1 and TRBJ1-1, with D possibly being TRBD1 (5 bases). The germline V gene encodes CDR1 WNHNN and CDR2 SYGVQD (reference sequence). The germline V and J ends were trimmed by 8 bases and 7 bases, with 11 bases remaining between them. This CDR3 region has 11 residues. CDR3 nucleotide sequence: TGCGCCAGCTCTCGGGACGGTGAAGCTTTCTTT. It specifies CASSRDGEAFF.

The chain employs TRBV5-1 and TRBJ1-1; D unresolved. Germline CDR1 SGHRS, CDR2 YFSETQ. V was clipped by 7 bases and J by 1 base, with 14 bases between them. The CDR3 sequence is 14 residues long. The CDR3 protein is CASRPYATNTEAFF. The CDR3 DNA follows: TGCGCCAGCCGCCCCTATGCCACGAACACTGAAGCTTTCTTT.

The genes are TRBV6-6 and TRBJ2-2; TRBD1 aligns across 10 bases. CDR1 is MNHNY, CDR2 SVGAGI, per germline (reference sequence). Trimming at V came to 7 bases and at J to 7 bases, leaving 9 bases not matched to a gene. This CDR3 is 15 amino acids long. CDR3 in DNA: TGTGCCAGCACCAGAAGACAGGGGGCGGGCGGGGAGCTGTTTTTT. It is translated as CASTRRQGAGGELFF.

J is TRBJ1-2 and V is TRBV5-6; no definite D call. This CDR3 comprises 14 residues. Trimming removed 7 bases from V and 4 bases from J, with 17 bases in between. Germline V lookup: CDR1 SGHDT, CDR2 YYEEEE. The CDR3 sequence is CASAPRTPTYGYTF. The CDR3 DNA sequence: TGTGCCAGCGCACCCCGGACGCCGACCTATGGCTACACCTTC. Based on the CDR3 plus reference TRBV5-6 and TRBJ1-2, the full variable domain is DAGVTQSPTHLIKTRGQQVTLRCSPKSGHDTVSWYQQALGQGPQFIFQYYEEEERQRGNFPDRFSGHQFPNYSSELNVNALLLGDSALYLCASAPRTPTYGYTFGSGTRLTVV.

About this clone itself: The sample carries other DNA sequences with the same CDR3. This chain joins TRBV30 and TRBJ2-3, with D possibly matching TRBD2 (5 bases). This CDR3 region has 11 residues. The V gene's germline CDR1 is GTSNPN and CDR2 SVGIG (reference sequence). V lost 5 bases to trimming and J lost 6 bases, with 9 bases between them. The CDR3 is CAWGERDTQYF. The CDR3 bases are TGTGCCTGGGGTGAGCGGGATACGCAGTATTTT.

The rearrangement uses TRBV29-1 and TRBJ2-2; the D is unclear. This CDR3 region has 14 residues. V gave up 5 bases and J gave up 6 bases, with 16 bases separating them. Germline CDR1 is SQVTM and CDR2 is ANQGSEA. CDR3 bases: TGCAGCGTTTTCGAGAGGACGGGCGCCGGGGAGCTGTTTTTT. Its translation is CSVFERTGAGELFF.

The genes are TRBV29-1 and TRBJ1-1; a possible D gene is TRBD1 (6 bases). This CDR3 is 13 amino acids long. Germline lookup yields CDR1 SQVTM and CDR2 ANQGSEA. V dropped 5 bases and J dropped 2 bases, with 12 bases sitting between them. The CDR3 loop reads CSVRTALNTEAFF. CDR3 sequence (DNA): TGCAGCGTTCGGACAGCACTCAACACTGAAGCTTTCTTT.